This T cell receptor (beta chain) stems from a study of blood T cell repertoires in COVID-19. Across the study: The analysed material was cDNA or gDNA that came from T cells, B-cell-depleted T cells, or PBMCs.

V lost 5 bases, J lost 2 bases, and 3 bases stayed unmatched. CDR1 GTSNPN and CDR2 SVGIG come from the germline V gene (reference sequence). This CDR3 comprises 12 residues. Sequenced by immunoSEQ multiplex PCR; TCRdb stores in-frame clones only, minus some. The sample gives tens of thousands of clones, around 83% of which show up once; around 24% is in the top ten. Specimen: peripheral blood. V and J are TRBV30 and TRBJ2-7; 7 positions agree with TRBD1. This clonotype was obtained from a human donor with acute or convalescent COVID-19. The donor label of this sample is uncertain. CDR3 sequence (DNA): TGTGCCTGGGGGGGACAGACCTACGAGCAGTACTTC. It specifies CAWGGQTYEQYF. The full variable domain, with the rest looked up from reference TRBV30 and TRBJ2-7, is SQTIHQWPATLVQPVGSPLSLECTVEGTSNPNLYWYRQAAGRGLQLLFYSVGIGQISSEVPQNLSASRPQDRQFILSSKKLLLSDSGFYLCAWGGQTYEQYFGPGTRLTVT.